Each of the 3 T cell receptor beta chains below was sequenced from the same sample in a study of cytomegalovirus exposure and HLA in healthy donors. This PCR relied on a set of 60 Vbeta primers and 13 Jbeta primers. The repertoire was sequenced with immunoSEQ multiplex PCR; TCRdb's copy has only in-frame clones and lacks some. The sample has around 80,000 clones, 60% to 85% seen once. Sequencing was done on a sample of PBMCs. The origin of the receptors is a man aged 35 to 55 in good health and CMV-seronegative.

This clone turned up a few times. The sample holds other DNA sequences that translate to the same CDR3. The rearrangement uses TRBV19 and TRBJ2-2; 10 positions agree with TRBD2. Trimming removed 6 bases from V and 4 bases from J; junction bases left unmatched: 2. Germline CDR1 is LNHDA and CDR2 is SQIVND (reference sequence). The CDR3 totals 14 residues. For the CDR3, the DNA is TGTGCCAGTAGAGCGGGAGGGAGCACCGGGGAGCTGTTTTTT. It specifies CASRAGGSTGELFF. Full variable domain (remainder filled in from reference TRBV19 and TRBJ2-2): DGGITQSPKYLFRKEGQNVTLSCEQNLNHDAMYWYRQDPGQGLRLIYYSQIVNDFQKGDIAEGYSVSREKKESFPLTVTSAQKNPTAFYLCASRAGGSTGELFFGEGSRLTVL.

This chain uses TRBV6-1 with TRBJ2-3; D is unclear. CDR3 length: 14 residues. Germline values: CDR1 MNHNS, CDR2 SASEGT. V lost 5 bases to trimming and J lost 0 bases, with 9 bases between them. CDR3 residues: CASSLHFSTDTQYF. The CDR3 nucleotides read TGTGCCAGCAGTCTCCACTTTAGCACAGATACGCAGTATTTT.

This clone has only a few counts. CDR3 DNA sequence: TGTGCCAGCAGCTGGACAGGGATTGTCAACACCGGGGAGCTGTTTTTT. This codes for CASSWTGIVNTGELFF. The V and J genes are TRBV5-8 and TRBJ2-2; TRBD1 aligns across 8 bases. Germline trimming cut 3 bases from V and 2 bases from J; bases unmatched to any gene: 6. CDR1 and CDR2 (germline): SGHTS, YDEGEE. The CDR3 is 16 amino acids.